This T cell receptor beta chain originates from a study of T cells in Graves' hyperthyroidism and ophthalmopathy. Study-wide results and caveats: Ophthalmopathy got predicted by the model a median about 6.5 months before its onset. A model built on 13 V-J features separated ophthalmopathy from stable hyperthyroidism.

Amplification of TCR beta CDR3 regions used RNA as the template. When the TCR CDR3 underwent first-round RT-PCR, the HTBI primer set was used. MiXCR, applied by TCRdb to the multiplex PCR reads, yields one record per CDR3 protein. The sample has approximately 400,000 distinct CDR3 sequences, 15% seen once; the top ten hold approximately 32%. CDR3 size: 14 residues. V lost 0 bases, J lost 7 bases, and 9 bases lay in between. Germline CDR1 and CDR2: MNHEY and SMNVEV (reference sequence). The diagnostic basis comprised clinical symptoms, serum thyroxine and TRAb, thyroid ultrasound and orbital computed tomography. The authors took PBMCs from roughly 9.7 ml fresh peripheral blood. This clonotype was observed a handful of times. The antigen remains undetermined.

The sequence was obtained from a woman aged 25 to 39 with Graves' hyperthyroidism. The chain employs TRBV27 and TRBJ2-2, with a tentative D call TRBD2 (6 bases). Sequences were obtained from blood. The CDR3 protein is CASSLSLANGELFF. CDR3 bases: TGTGCCAGCAGTTTATCCCTAGCGAACGGGGAGCTGTTTTTT.